This T cell receptor beta chain was captured by sequencing in a study of PD-L1 blockade in urothelial cancer. Study outcomes and limitations: A below-median TCR clonality in blood before treatment predicted better survival.

Sequenced by immunoSEQ multiplex PCR; TCRdb stores in-frame clones only, minus some. Counted here are about 42,000 clones, over 65% occurring once; the ten biggest clones make up under 3%. A remark on this clone: Its antigen is undetermined.

CDR1 and CDR2 (germline): SEHNR, FQNEAQ (reference sequence). There are 15 residues in the CDR3. Unmatched junction bases numbered 6, after V lost 4 bases and J lost 2 bases. Enrolled patients showed locally advanced or metastatic urothelial carcinoma. The V call is TRBV7-9, the J call TRBJ2-3, with 7 bases that match TRBD2. The input for sequencing was PBMCs, taken around atezolizumab (anti-PD-L1) treatment. The receptor was isolated from a man in his 70s with urothelial cancer. CDR3: CASSSKAGDTDTQYF. For the CDR3, the DNA is TGTGCCAGCAGCTCTAAGGCGGGAGACACAGATACGCAGTATTTT. The full variable domain, in which reference TRBV7-9 and TRBJ2-3 provide the parts outside the CDR3, is DTGVSQNPRHKITKRGQNVTFRCDPISEHNRLYWYRQTLGQGPEFLTYFQNEAQLEKSRLLSDRFSAERPKGSFSTLEIQRTEQGDSAMYLCASSSKAGDTDTQYFGPGTRLTVL.